This T cell receptor beta chain appears in the sequencing data of a study of T cell repertoires in cytomegalovirus infection. Study context: Through public TCR beta signatures, both CMV infection and matching HLA type were indicated.

One entry per CDR3 protein results from TCRdb running MiXCR on the reads. The table shows about 680,000 distinct CDR3 sequences, with approximately 24% occurring only once. A word on this clonotype: Its target is unknown.

Study results and caveats: Across the ex vivo response, the dominant clonotypes were HLA-C-restricted CMV-specific TCR beta clonotypes. Cumulative public TCR beta family frequency identified carriers of CMV plus the relevant HLA.

Sequencing used CD8+ T cells from PBMCs. This receptor was obtained from a human donor in good health (CMV status not recorded). Some clones in this sample may be carry-over from other donors' samples.

CDR3 nucleotide sequence: TGTGCCACCAAGGGGCAGGGGGCGGACGAGCAGTACTTC. Encoded protein: CATKGQGADEQYF. This chain joins TRBV6-5 and TRBJ2-7; 8 bases fit TRBD1. The CDR3 totals 13 residues. Germline V lookup: CDR1 MNHEY, CDR2 SVGAGI. The V and J ends lost 10 bases and 5 bases, in that order; junction bases with no gene match: 10.